This TCR beta chain was identified during a study of cytomegalovirus exposure and HLA in healthy donors. Whole-study findings and limits: Earlier analysis looked at TCR beta V segments, and most were productive about 90% or about 30% of the time.

Points on this clone: Its antigen remains unknown.

Trimming took 4 bases from V and 2 from J; bases not matched to a gene: 12. The CDR3 is made up of 17 amino acids. Germline V gives CDR1 SGHVS, CDR2 FQNEAQ. A multiplex PCR was run with 60 Vbeta primers and 13 Jbeta primers. Libraries were prepared by immunoSEQ multiplex PCR; TCRdb keeps only in-frame clonotypes and omits some of them. The sample includes 35,000 to 45,000 clones, about two thirds of them seen just once. Each donor's status was that of a healthy bone marrow donor. This TCR was recovered from a woman under 40 in good health and CMV-seronegative. The sequenced sample was PBMCs. This chain connects TRBV7-8 to TRBJ2-7, with 9 bases fitting TRBD2. The CDR3 bases are TGTGCCAGCAGCTCTCGAAGAGTAGCGGGAGTAGCCTACGAGCAGTACTTC. It specifies CASSSRRVAGVAYEQYF.